The clone carrying this T cell receptor beta chain was seen only a few times. This specimen belongs to a study of OX40 agonist ivuxolimab in advanced cancers. This CDR3 spans 13 amino acids. V lost 3 bases, J lost 4 bases, and 10 bases lay in between. CDR1 is SGHTA, CDR2 FQGNSA, per germline. Produced via immunoSEQ multiplex PCR; TCRdb's table is partial and in-frame only. This table has more than 20,000 clones, under 80% appearing once. The sample consisted of CD4+ or CD8+ T cells sorted from blood, taken in a trial of the OX40 agonist ivuxolimab. This receptor was identified in an adult with an advanced solid tumor such as melanoma, head and neck, liver or kidney cancer. The rearrangement links TRBV7-2 to TRBJ2-7; D is undetermined. CDR3 bases: TGTGCCAGCAGCTTTCCACCGATGTACGAGCAGTACTTC. It codes for CASSFPPMYEQYF.